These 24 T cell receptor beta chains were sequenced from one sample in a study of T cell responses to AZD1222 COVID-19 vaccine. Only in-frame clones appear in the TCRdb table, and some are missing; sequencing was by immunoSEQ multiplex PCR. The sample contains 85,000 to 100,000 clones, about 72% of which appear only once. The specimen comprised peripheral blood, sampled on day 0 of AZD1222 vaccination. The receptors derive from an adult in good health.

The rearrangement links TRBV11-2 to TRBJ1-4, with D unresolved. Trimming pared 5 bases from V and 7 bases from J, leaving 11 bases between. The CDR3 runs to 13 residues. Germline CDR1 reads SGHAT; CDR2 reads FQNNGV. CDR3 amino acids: CASSPRESEKLFF. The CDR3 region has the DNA TGTGCCAGCAGCCCCCGGGAGAGTGAAAAACTGTTTTTT.

This chain's CDR3 is CSVVSGATDQPQHF. CDR3 nucleotides: TGCAGCGTTGTCTCAGGGGCCACCGATCAGCCCCAGCATTTT. The V call is TRBV29-1, the J call TRBJ1-5, with a possible D match to TRBD1 (6 bases). Germline-derived CDR1 and CDR2 are SQVTM and ANQGSEA. This CDR3 has 14 residues. V was cut by 4 bases and J by 5 bases, with 15 bases left in between. Full variable domain (remainder filled in from reference TRBV29-1 and TRBJ1-5): SAVISQKPSRDICQRGTSLTIQCQVDSQVTMMFWYRQQPGQSLTLIATANQGSEATYESGFVIDKFPISRPNLTFSTLTVSNMSPEDSSIYLCSVVSGATDQPQHFGDGTRLSIL.

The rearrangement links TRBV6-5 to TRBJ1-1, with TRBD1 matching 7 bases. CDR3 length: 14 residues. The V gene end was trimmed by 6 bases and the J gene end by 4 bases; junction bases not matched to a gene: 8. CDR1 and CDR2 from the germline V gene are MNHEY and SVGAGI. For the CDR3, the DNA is TGTGCCAGCAGCCCCCATACAGGGGTCACTGAAGCTTTCTTT. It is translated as CASSPHTGVTEAFF.

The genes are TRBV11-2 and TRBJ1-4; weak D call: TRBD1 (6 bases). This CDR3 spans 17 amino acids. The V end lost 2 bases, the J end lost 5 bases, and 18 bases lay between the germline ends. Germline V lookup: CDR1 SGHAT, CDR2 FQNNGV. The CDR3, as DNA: TGTGCCAGCAGCTTATTATATAAGGGAAGGGGGAATGAAAAACTGTTTTTT. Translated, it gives CASSLLYKGRGNEKLFF. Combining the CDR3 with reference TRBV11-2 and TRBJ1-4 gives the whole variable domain EAGVAQSPRYKIIEKRQSVAFWCNPISGHATLYWYQQILGQGPKLLIQFQNNGVVDDSQLPKDRFSAERLKGVDSTLKIQPAKLEDSAVYLCASSLLYKGRGNEKLFFGSGTQLSVL.

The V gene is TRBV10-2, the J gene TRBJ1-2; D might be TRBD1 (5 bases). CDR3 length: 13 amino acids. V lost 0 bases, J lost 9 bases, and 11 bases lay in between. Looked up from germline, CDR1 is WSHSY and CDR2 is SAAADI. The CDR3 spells CASSESLEGRYTF. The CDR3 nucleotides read TGCGCCAGCAGTGAGTCGTTGGAGGGACGCTACACCTTC.

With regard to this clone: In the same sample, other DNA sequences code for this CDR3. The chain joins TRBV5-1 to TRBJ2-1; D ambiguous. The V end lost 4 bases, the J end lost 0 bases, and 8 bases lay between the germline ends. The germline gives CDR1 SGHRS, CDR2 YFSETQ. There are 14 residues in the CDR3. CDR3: CASSLEGSYNEQFF. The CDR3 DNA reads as TGCGCCAGCAGCCTAGAAGGCTCCTACAATGAGCAGTTCTTC.

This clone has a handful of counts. CDR3 in DNA: TGTGCCAGCAGGGACACAGGGACTGGGTACGAGCAGTACTTC. Translated, it gives CASRDTGTGYEQYF. The genes are TRBV6-5 and TRBJ2-7; D tentatively fits TRBD1 or TRBD2 (6 bases each). V was cut by 6 bases and J by 4 bases, with 16 bases left in between. The CDR3 runs to 14 residues. CDR1 and CDR2 (germline): MNHEY, SVGAGI.

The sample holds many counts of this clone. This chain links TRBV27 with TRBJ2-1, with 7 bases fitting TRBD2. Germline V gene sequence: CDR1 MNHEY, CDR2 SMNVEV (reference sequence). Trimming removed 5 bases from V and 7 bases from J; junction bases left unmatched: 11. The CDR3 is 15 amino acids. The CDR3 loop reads CASSLKRDWGNEQFF. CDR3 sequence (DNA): TGTGCCAGCAGTCTTAAGCGGGATTGGGGGAATGAGCAGTTCTTC.

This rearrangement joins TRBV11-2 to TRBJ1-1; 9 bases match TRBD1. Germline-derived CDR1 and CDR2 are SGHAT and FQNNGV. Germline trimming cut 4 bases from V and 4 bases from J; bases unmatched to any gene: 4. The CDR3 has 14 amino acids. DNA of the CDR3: TGTGCCAGCAGCTGGACAGGGGATGGCACTGAAGCTTTCTTT. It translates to CASSWTGDGTEAFF.

The CDR3 region is CASSLRGVANVLTF. The CDR3 DNA sequence: TGTGCCAGCAGCTTGCGCGGAGTCGCAAACGTCCTGACTTTC. This rearrangement joins TRBV5-4 to TRBJ2-6, with D hard to call. The CDR3 runs 14 residues. Germline loops: CDR1 SGHNT, CDR2 YYREEE (reference sequence). V lost 1 base, J lost 10 bases, and 12 bases lay in between.

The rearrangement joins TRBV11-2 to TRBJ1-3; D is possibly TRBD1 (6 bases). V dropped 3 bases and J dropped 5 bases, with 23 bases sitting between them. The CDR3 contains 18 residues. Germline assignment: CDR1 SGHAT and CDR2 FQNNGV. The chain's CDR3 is CASSFWRTGQTLRNTIYF. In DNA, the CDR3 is TGTGCCAGCAGCTTCTGGAGGACGGGACAAACGTTAAGAAACACCATATATTTT.

As DNA, the CDR3 is TGCAGTGGGCTGGGTGAAACTGAAGCTTTCTTT. Protein: CSGLGETEAFF. The chain recombines TRBV20-1 with TRBJ1-1; D not certain. The germline V gene has CDR1 DFQATT and CDR2 SNEGSKA (reference sequence). Trimming left V 7 bases short and J 5 bases short, with 11 bases between. The CDR3 spans 11 residues.

The CDR3 sequence: CASSPWSAANTGELFF. The CDR3 DNA is TGTGCCAGCTCACCATGGTCGGCGGCGAACACCGGGGAGCTGTTTTTT. The chain links TRBV18 to TRBJ2-2; unclear D gene. The CDR3 contains 16 residues. The V end lost 2 bases, the J end lost 0 bases, and 10 bases lay between the germline ends. Germline loops: CDR1 KGHSH, CDR2 LQKENI.

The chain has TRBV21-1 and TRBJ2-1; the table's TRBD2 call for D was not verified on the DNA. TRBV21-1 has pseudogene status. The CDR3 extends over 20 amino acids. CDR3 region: CASSPRLAGGGGSSYNEQFF. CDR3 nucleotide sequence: TGTGCCAGCAGCCCGAGACTAGCGGGAGGAGGAGGTAGCTCCTACAATGAGCAGTTCTTC.

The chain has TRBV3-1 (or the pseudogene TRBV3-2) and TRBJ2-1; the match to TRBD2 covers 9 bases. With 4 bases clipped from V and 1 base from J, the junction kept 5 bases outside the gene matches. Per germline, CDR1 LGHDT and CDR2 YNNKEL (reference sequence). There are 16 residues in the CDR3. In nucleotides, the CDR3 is TGTGCCAGCAGCCTTTTCACTAGCGGGTCCTACAATGAGCAGTTCTTC. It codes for CASSLFTSGSYNEQFF.

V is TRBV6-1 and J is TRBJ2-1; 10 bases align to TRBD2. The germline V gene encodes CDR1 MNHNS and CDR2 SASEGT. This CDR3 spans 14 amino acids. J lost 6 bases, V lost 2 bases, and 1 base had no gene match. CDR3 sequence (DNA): TGTGCCAGCAGTGAACTAGCGGGAGCCAATGAGCAGTTCTTC. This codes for CASSELAGANEQFF.

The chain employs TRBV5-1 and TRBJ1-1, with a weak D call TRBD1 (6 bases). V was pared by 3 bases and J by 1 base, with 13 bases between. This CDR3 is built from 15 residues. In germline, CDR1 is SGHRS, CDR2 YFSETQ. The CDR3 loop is CASSSYQQGNTEAFF. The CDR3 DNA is TGCGCCAGCAGCTCTTATCAACAGGGGAACACTGAAGCTTTCTTT.

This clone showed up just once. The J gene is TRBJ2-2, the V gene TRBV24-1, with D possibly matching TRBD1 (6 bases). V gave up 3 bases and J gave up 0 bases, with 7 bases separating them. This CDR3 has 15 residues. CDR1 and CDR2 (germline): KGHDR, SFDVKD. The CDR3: CATSDGQSNTGELFF. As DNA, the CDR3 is TGTGCCACCAGTGATGGACAGTCGAACACCGGGGAGCTGTTTTTT.

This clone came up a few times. CDR3 loop: CASSLEGGHQPQHF. In nucleotides, the CDR3 is TGCGCCAGCAGCTTGGAGGGGGGTCACCAGCCCCAGCATTTT. This chain joins TRBV5-1 and TRBJ1-5, with D possibly matching TRBD1 (6 bases). The CDR3 spans 14 residues. V was trimmed by 0 bases and J by 7 bases, leaving 11 bases between them. Germline assignment: CDR1 SGHRS and CDR2 YFSETQ.

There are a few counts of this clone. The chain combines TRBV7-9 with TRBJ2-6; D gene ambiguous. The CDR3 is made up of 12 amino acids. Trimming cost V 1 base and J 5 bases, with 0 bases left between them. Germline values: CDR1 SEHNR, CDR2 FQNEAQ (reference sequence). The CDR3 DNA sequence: TGTGCCAGCAGCTTAGGGGCCAACGTCCTGACTTTC. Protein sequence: CASSLGANVLTF.

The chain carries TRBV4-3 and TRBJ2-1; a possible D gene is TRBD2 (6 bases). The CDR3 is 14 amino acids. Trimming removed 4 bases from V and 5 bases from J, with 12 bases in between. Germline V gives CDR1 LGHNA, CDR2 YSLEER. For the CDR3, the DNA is TGCGCCAGCAGCCCCGGACTAACTCACAATGAGCAGTTCTTC. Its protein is CASSPGLTHNEQFF.

The CDR3, as DNA: TGTGCCAGCAGCCATTCCCGACAGGAATGGAAAGATACGCAGTATTTT. Translation: CASSHSRQEWKDTQYF. This chain connects TRBV27 to TRBJ2-3; TRBD1 might be the D (6 bases). V gave up 6 bases and J gave up 5 bases, with 21 bases separating them. CDR3 size: 16 residues. The V gene's germline CDR1 is MNHEY and CDR2 SMNVEV (reference sequence).

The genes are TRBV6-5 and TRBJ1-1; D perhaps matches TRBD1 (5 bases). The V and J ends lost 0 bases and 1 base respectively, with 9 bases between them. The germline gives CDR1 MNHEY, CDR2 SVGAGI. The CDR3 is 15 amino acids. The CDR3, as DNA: TGTGCCAGCAGTTACTCGCGCGGGGGGAACACTGAAGCTTTCTTT. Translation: CASSYSRGGNTEAFF.

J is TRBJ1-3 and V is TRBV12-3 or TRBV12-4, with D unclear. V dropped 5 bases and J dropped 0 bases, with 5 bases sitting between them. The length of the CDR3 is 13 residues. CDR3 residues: CASSLDSGNTIYF. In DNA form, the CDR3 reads TGTGCCAGCAGTCTTGACTCTGGAAACACCATATATTTT.